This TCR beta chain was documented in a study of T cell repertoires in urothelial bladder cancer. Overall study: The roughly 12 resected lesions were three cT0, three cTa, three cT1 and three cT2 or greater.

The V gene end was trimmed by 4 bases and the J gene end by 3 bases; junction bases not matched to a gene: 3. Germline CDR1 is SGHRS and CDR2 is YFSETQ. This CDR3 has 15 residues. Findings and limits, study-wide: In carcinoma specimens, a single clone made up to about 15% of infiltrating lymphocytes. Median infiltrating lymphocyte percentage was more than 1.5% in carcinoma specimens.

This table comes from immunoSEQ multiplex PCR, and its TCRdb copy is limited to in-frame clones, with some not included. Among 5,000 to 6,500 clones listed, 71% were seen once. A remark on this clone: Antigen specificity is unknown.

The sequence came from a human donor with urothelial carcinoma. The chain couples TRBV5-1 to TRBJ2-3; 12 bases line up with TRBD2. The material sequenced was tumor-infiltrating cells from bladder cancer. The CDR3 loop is CASSPGLAGTDTQYF. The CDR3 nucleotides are TGCGCCAGCAGCCCCGGACTAGCGGGGACAGATACGCAGTATTTT.